The clone carrying this T cell receptor (beta chain) appeared once. No antigen is known for it. CDR1 and CDR2 from the germline V gene are SGDLS and YYNGEE. This CDR3 is 20 amino acids long. Trimming left V 0 bases short and J 6 bases short, with 27 bases between. This sample was taken from a study of a mutant IDH1 vaccine in newly diagnosed glioma. Study overall: Radiotherapy alone preceded vaccination by 4-6 weeks; alternatively, vaccination started with temozolomide cycles.

TCRdb's copy holds only in-frame clones and misses some; the assay was immunoSEQ multiplex PCR. The repertoire includes about 54,000 clones, around four fifths of them detected once, and around 4.1% sits in the top ten. Time point described: week 35, safety follow-up. The content of each vaccine dose was 300 ug of mutant IDH1 20-mer peptide, and topical imiquimod accompanied it. Patients had eight vaccinations, in weeks 1, 3, 5, 7, 11, 15, 19 and 23. Diagnosis in the donors showed new WHO grade 3 or 4 astrocytomas that were IDH1-mutant and ATRX-lost. General study findings and limits: Altogether, approximately 93% of patients exhibited vaccine-induced immune responses.

The specimen was PBMCs, collected from a glioma patient whose treatment included an IDH1 peptide vaccine. V usage is TRBV9 and J usage is TRBJ2-2; no firm D call. This clonotype was sampled from a woman aged 18 to 35 with glioma. This CDR3 reads CASSVESRVARWFGSGELFF. Here the CDR3 DNA reads TGTGCCAGCAGCGTAGAGTCTCGAGTCGCGAGGTGGTTCGGGTCCGGGGAGCTGTTTTTT.